Below are 32 T cell receptor beta chains sequenced from a single sample in a study of vaccination and CD4 T cells after COVID-19. Sequencing of DNA taken from cultured CD4+ T cells relied on the Oncomine TCR Beta short-read assay. TCRdb itself ran the PCR reads through MiXCR, one entry per CDR3 protein. This sample carries about 9,500 distinct CDR3 sequences, about half of them seen once, and the ten largest clones take approximately 25%. Treatment described: roughly ten-day PBMC culture with coronavirus spike peptide pools or control peptides (ViraFEST assay). Pre-COVID-19 pandemic sampling (2011-2018) yielded the unexposed donor's CD4+ T cells. Which antigens these TCRs recognize remains unknown. Material: CD4+ T cells from blood, cultured in vitro. Every receptor here comes from a human donor in good health.

The V call is TRBV11-2, the J call TRBJ1-2; 8 bases fit TRBD1. The CDR3 consists of 16 residues. The germline CDR1 and CDR2 sequences are SGHAT and FQNNGV. With V trimmed by 5 bases and J by 0 bases, 8 bases remained unmatched. For the CDR3, the DNA is TGTGCCAGCAGCCCACGGACAGGGTCGACTAACTATGGCTACACCTTC. Translated: CASSPRTGSTNYGYTF.

The table lists this clonotype with a few counts. This chain uses TRBV23-1 with TRBJ1-5; D ambiguous. TRBV23-1 is marked as an open reading frame, function uncertain. V gave up 5 bases and J gave up 0 bases, with 14 bases separating them. This CDR3 is 16 amino acids long. The CDR3 loop reads CASSYSGRNSNQPQHF. As DNA, the CDR3 is TGCGCCAGCAGTTACTCCGGTAGAAATAGCAATCAGCCCCAGCATTTT.

The rearrangement uses TRBV20-1 and TRBJ2-3; no clear D. There are 14 residues in the CDR3. With 3 bases removed from V and 7 bases from J, the gap between germline ends came to 17 bases. CDR1 and CDR2 (germline): DFQATT, SNEGSKA (reference sequence). The CDR3 DNA reads TGCAGTGCTAGTCTCGATGGCCGGTTATATACGCAGTATTTT. Translated: CSASLDGRLYTQYF.

This rearrangement joins TRBV30 to TRBJ1-3, with 9 positions matching TRBD1. This CDR3 is 14 amino acids long. Per germline, CDR1 GTSNPN and CDR2 SVGIG (reference sequence). J lost 4 bases, V lost 2 bases, and 3 bases had no gene match. In DNA, the CDR3 is TGTGCCTGGAGTCGACAGGGGGTCGGAAACACCATATATTTT. Encoded protein: CAWSRQGVGNTIYF.

The chain uses TRBV7-2 and TRBJ2-7; D possibly corresponds to TRBD1 (6 bases). The germline gives CDR1 SGHTA, CDR2 FQGNSA. Trimming took 5 bases from V and 4 from J, leaving 9 bases between them. The CDR3 is 12 residues long. Here the CDR3 reads CASSRDTYEQYF. DNA of the CDR3: TGTGCCAGCAGCCGGGACACGTACGAGCAGTACTTC.

Only a few counts were recorded for this clonotype. DNA of the CDR3: TGTGCCAGTAGTACCGAGTCGACAGGGCCCGGGGAGCTGTTTTTT. It yields the protein CASSTESTGPGELFF. V and J are TRBV19 and TRBJ2-2; 7 nucleotides line up with TRBD1. Germline V CDR1 and CDR2: LNHDA, SQIVND (reference sequence). This CDR3 is built from 15 residues. Trimming at V came to 4 bases and at J to 6 bases, leaving 8 bases not matched to a gene.

J is TRBJ1-2 and V is TRBV6-1; 11 bases fit TRBD1. CDR3 length equals 18 residues. From germline, CDR1 is MNHNS and CDR2 SASEGT. With V trimmed by 7 bases and J by 7 bases, 20 bases remained unmatched. The CDR3 DNA is TGTGCCAGCACCAGTAACTTGGACAGGGGGCTTTTAGGCTCTGGCTACACCTTC. Translated, it gives CASTSNLDRGLLGSGYTF.

The J gene is TRBJ2-7, the V gene TRBV28; 10 nucleotides agree with TRBD1. CDR3 size: 15 residues. V shed 5 bases, J shed 4 bases, and the junction held 8 bases outside the gene matches. CDR1 is MDHEN and CDR2 is SYDVKM in the germline V gene. CDR3 in DNA: TGTGCCAGCAGTAAAGAGGGGACAGGGGTGTACGAGCAGTACTTC. This sequence encodes CASSKEGTGVYEQYF.

The rearrangement links TRBV30 to TRBJ1-6; no firm D call. Germline assignment: CDR1 GTSNPN and CDR2 SVGIG (reference sequence). There are 14 residues in the CDR3. The V end was cut by 3 bases, the J end by 10 bases, with 16 bases between. CDR3 in amino acids: CAWRVIRVGSPLHF. CDR3 coding DNA: TGTGCCTGGAGGGTAATACGGGTTGGGTCACCCCTCCACTTT. The full variable domain, in which reference TRBV30 and TRBJ1-6 provide the parts outside the CDR3, is SQTIHQWPATLVQPVGSPLSLECTVEGTSNPNLYWYRQAAGRGLQLLFYSVGIGQISSEVPQNLSASRPQDRQFILSSKKLLLSDSGFYLCAWRVIRVGSPLHFGNGTRLTVT.

This clonotype was picked up a small number of times. V gene TRBV19 combines with J gene TRBJ2-3; TRBD1 matches at 9 bases. Germline lookup yields CDR1 LNHDA and CDR2 SQIVND (reference sequence). This CDR3 spans 15 amino acids. The trim removed 8 bases at V and 9 bases at J, leaving 15 bases unmatched. The CDR3 here is CASGPVGQGIGTQYF. In nucleotides, the CDR3 is TGTGCCAGTGGCCCTGTTGGACAGGGGATAGGCACGCAGTATTTT.

This clonotype occurred a few times. The rearrangement links TRBV20-1 to TRBJ1-1; D remains ambiguous. The germline V gene has CDR1 DFQATT and CDR2 SNEGSKA (reference sequence). V was shortened by 0 bases and J by 1 base, with 15 bases between the two germline ends. The CDR3 covers 16 residues. CDR3 DNA: TGCAGTGCTAGAGATTTCAATTTAAGGAGGAACACTGAAGCTTTCTTT. Translated: CSARDFNLRRNTEAFF.

This rearrangement joins TRBV7-8 to TRBJ2-5; 8 bases align to TRBD2. V trimming: 10 bases; J trimming: 5 bases; junction bases outside the gene matches: 12. CDR1 SGHVS and CDR2 FQNEAQ come from the germline V gene. The CDR3 is 14 amino acids. The CDR3 spells CATGNRGGMETQYF. CDR3 in DNA: TGTGCCACGGGGAACCGGGGGGGCATGGAGACCCAGTACTTC.

In its sample, this clonotype is medium-sized. This chain's CDR3 is CSAYFRDRSYGYTF. The CDR3 nucleotides read TGCAGTGCTTACTTTAGGGACAGGTCATATGGCTACACCTTC. This chain uses TRBV20-1 with TRBJ1-2; 8 positions match TRBD1. The CDR3 length is 14 residues. The germline V gene encodes CDR1 DFQATT and CDR2 SNEGSKA (reference sequence). The V gene end was trimmed by 5 bases and the J gene end by 5 bases; junction bases not matched to a gene: 10.

The J gene is TRBJ1-5, the V gene TRBV15, with a tentative D call TRBD1 (6 bases). Germline values: CDR1 LNHNV, CDR2 YYDKDF (reference sequence). V dropped 3 bases and J dropped 7 bases, with 19 bases sitting between them. The length of the CDR3 is 16 residues. CDR3 amino acids: CATSRADGGLGQPQHF. DNA of the CDR3: TGTGCCACCAGCAGGGCTGACGGGGGGCTGGGGCAGCCCCAGCATTTT.

The J gene is TRBJ2-5, the V gene TRBV20-1; a weak D match, TRBD2 (5 bases). V lost 5 bases, J lost 4 bases, and 17 bases lay in between. Germline V gene data show CDR1 as DFQATT and CDR2 as SNEGSKA (reference sequence). The CDR3 consists of 14 residues. CDR3 sequence: CSAQSAEVVETQYF. CDR3 DNA: TGCAGTGCTCAGTCAGCGGAAGTGGTAGAGACCCAGTACTTC.

The genes are TRBV7-2 and TRBJ1-2; D may be TRBD1 (5 bases). CDR1 and CDR2 (germline): SGHTA, FQGNSA. This CDR3 has 12 residues. The V end lost 0 bases, the J end lost 7 bases, and 6 bases lay between the germline ends. The CDR3 reads CASSLAGGGYTF. CDR3 bases: TGTGCCAGCAGCTTAGCCGGGGGTGGCTACACCTTC.

With respect to this clonotype: Possible read error: a much larger clone is one base away. The chain uses TRBV7-2 and TRBJ2-5, with 8 bases that match TRBD1. This CDR3 comprises 15 residues. Germline CDR1 is SGHTA and CDR2 is FQGNSA. The CDR3 loop is CASSLEAGGQETQHF. CDR3 DNA: TGTGCCAGCAGCTTAGAGGCAGGGGGCCAAGAGACCCAGCACTTC.

The table lists this clonotype with a few counts. The chain is built from TRBV28 and TRBJ1-6; D unresolved. Germline V CDR1 and CDR2: MDHEN, SYDVKM. V lost 4 bases and J lost 7, with 5 bases in between. This CDR3 spans 12 amino acids. CDR3 region: CASSSPNSPLHF. Written as DNA, the CDR3 is TGTGCCAGCAGTTCTCCCAATTCACCCCTCCACTTT.

V is TRBV7-2 and J is TRBJ1-5, with D perhaps TRBD1 (5 bases). Germline V gene sequence: CDR1 SGHTA, CDR2 FQGNSA. V lost 2 bases and J lost 9, with 20 bases in between. The CDR3 sequence is 16 residues long. DNA of the CDR3: TGTGCCAGCAGCTTAATGGAAGCCTCAGGGCGACCGCCCCAGCATTTT. Its translation is CASSLMEASGRPPQHF.

The chain couples TRBV24-1 to TRBJ2-7; 9 bases are a match to TRBD1. CDR1 and CDR2 from the germline V gene are KGHDR and SFDVKD. The length of the CDR3 is 15 residues. V gave up 3 bases and J gave up 2 bases; unmatched junction bases: 4. Here the CDR3 DNA reads TGTGCCACCAGTGATCCGCGGGACAGGGCCTACGAGCAGTACTTC. It specifies CATSDPRDRAYEQYF.

The chain has TRBV6-1 and TRBJ2-7; maybe TRBD1 (5 bases). The germline CDR1 and CDR2 sequences are MNHNS and SASEGT. Trimming shortened V by 1 base and J by 1 base, and 11 bases separated the two germline ends. The CDR3 extends over 15 amino acids. The CDR3 spells CASSEVGQSSYEQYF. The CDR3 DNA sequence: TGTGCCAGCAGTGAAGTGGGGCAGTCATCCTACGAGCAGTACTTC.

This clonotype has a handful of counts. The rearrangement joins TRBV12-3 or TRBV12-4 to TRBJ1-6; 7 bases agree with TRBD1. The ends lost 6 bases at V and 6 bases at J; junction bases unmatched: 5. The CDR3 has 14 residues. CDR3 nucleotides: TGTGCCAGCAGATTGACAGGGAGTAATTCACCCCTCCACTTT. Protein: CASRLTGSNSPLHF.

J is TRBJ2-1 and V is TRBV7-8; TRBD2 matches 11 bases. V shed 0 bases, J shed 9 bases, and the junction held 13 bases outside the gene matches. Germline-derived CDR1 and CDR2 are SGHVS and FQNEAQ. The CDR3 runs 18 residues. The CDR3 here is CASSLAGLSSGGPPEQFF. DNA of the CDR3: TGTGCCAGCAGCTTAGCCGGCCTTTCTAGCGGGGGGCCCCCTGAGCAGTTCTTC.

J is TRBJ2-5 and V is TRBV15; 16 bases fit TRBD2. V was pared by 4 bases and J by 5 bases, with 10 bases of the junction left unmatched. CDR3 length equals 18 residues. CDR1 and CDR2 (germline): LNHNV, YYDKDF (reference sequence). In nucleotides, the CDR3 is TGTGCCACCAGCATGCCGGGACTAGCGGGGGGGCTCGGTGAGACCCAGTACTTC. It is translated as CATSMPGLAGGLGETQYF.

This clonotype has only a few counts. J is TRBJ1-1 and V is TRBV12-3 or TRBV12-4; a possible D gene is TRBD1 (5 bases). V shed 6 bases and J shed 3 bases, with 8 bases lying between them. The CDR3 extends over 12 amino acids. DNA of the CDR3: TGTGCCAGCAGGGGGCCTGACACTGAAGCTTTCTTT. The encoded protein is CASRGPDTEAFF.

V and J are TRBV6-1 and TRBJ1-2; TRBD1 matches 8 bases. Per the germline V gene, CDR1 is MNHNS and CDR2 is SASEGT. J gave up 4 bases and V 0 bases, and 7 bases lay outside the gene matches. This CDR3 has 16 amino acids. This chain's CDR3 is CASSEAAGGAGYGYTF. The CDR3 nucleotides read TGTGCCAGCAGTGAAGCCGCAGGGGGCGCCGGCTATGGCTACACCTTC.

The chain employs TRBV20-1 and TRBJ1-2, with D hard to call. The CDR3 has 14 amino acids. In germline, CDR1 is DFQATT, CDR2 SNEGSKA (reference sequence). V lost 3 bases and J 6 bases, leaving 17 bases between the germline ends. The CDR3 region is CSARRDNREDGYTF. CDR3 nucleotides: TGCAGTGCTAGGAGGGATAATCGAGAAGATGGCTACACCTTC.

This sequence joins TRBV6-1 and TRBJ2-1; the match to TRBD2 covers 10 bases. The CDR3 covers 16 residues. The J segment lost 4 bases and the V segment lost 5 bases, leaving 8 bases of the junction unmatched. Germline V gives CDR1 MNHNS, CDR2 SASEGT. The chain's CDR3 is CASSRASGGAYNEQFF. CDR3 in DNA: TGTGCCAGCAGTCGGGCTAGCGGGGGAGCATACAATGAGCAGTTCTTC.

This clonotype was counted only a few times. V and J are TRBV7-2 and TRBJ1-2; no clear D gene. V was pared by 5 bases and J by 8 bases, with 18 bases between. Germline lookup yields CDR1 SGHTA and CDR2 FQGNSA. CDR3 size: 14 residues. CDR3: CASSIVAGSQGYTF. DNA of the CDR3: TGTGCCAGCAGCATCGTAGCGGGGTCTCAAGGCTACACCTTC.

The chain has TRBV30 and TRBJ1-5; no clear D. Germline loops: CDR1 GTSNPN, CDR2 SVGIG (reference sequence). This CDR3 has 13 residues. Trimming pared 0 bases from V and 7 bases from J, leaving 10 bases between. The CDR3 spells CAWSVPGRQPQHF. The CDR3 DNA reads TGTGCCTGGAGTGTTCCGGGGAGGCAGCCCCAGCATTTT.

This clonotype was detected only once. This sequence joins TRBV7-6 and TRBJ2-5; 10 bases agree with TRBD1. There are 14 residues in the CDR3. V was pared by 3 bases and J by 3 bases, with 1 base of the junction left unmatched. Germline V gene data show CDR1 as SGHVS and CDR2 as FNYEAQ. The chain's CDR3 is CASSLGQGKETQYF. The CDR3 DNA follows: TGTGCCAGCAGCTTGGGACAGGGGAAAGAGACCCAGTACTTC.

V gene TRBV2 combines with J gene TRBJ2-7; a possible D gene is TRBD1 (6 bases). CDR3 length: 15 residues. The germline V gene encodes CDR1 SNHLY and CDR2 FYNNEI. V lost 6 bases and J 0 bases, leaving 15 bases between the germline ends. In DNA, the CDR3 is TGTGCCAGCAGAGAGGTTTGGGACAACTCCTACGAGCAGTACTTC. Residues: CASREVWDNSYEQYF.